This T cell receptor beta chain was found in a study of T-cell memory formation after mild COVID-19. With regard to this clonotype: Its antigen is not known.

TCRalpha and TCRbeta libraries used 5'RACE with constant-segment primers and UMIs. TCRdb redid the calling of the 5' RACE reads with MiXCR, one entry per CDR3 protein. Of approximately 260,000 distinct CDR3 sequences in the sample, about 20% were seen once. V lost 6 bases and J lost 9, with 15 bases in between. In germline, CDR1 is MDHEN, CDR2 SYDVKM. This CDR3 spans 13 amino acids. Points from the study as a whole: A subset of responding clones appeared in pre-infection memory, suggesting cross-reactive memory joined.

The clonotype comes from a man younger than 35 who had mild COVID-19 (a few samples of this study predate the infection). Cell type and time point are not known. The material sequenced was PBMCs or a T cell subset sorted from them (not recorded which). The chain combines TRBV28 with TRBJ2-1; D ambiguous. This chain's CDR3 is CASRSTPSSEQFF. CDR3 sequence (DNA): TGTGCCAGCAGATCCACCCCCTCGAGTGAGCAGTTCTTC.